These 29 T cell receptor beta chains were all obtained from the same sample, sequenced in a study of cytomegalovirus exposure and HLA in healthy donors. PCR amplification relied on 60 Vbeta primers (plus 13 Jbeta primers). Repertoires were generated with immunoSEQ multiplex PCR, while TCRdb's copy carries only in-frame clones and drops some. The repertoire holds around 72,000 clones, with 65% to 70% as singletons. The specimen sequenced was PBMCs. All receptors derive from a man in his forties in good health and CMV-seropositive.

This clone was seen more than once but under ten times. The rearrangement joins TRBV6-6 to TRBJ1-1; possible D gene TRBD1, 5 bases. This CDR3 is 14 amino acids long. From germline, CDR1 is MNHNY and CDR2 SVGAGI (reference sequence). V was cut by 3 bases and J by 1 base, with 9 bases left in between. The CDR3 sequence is CASSYSQGNTEAFF. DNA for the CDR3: TGTGCCAGCAGTTATTCTCAGGGGAACACTGAAGCTTTCTTT.

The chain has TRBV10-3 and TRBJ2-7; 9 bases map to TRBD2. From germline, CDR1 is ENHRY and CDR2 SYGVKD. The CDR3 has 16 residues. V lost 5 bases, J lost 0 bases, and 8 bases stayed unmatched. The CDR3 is CAISSSAGGSSYEQYF. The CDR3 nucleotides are TGTGCCATCAGTTCCTCAGCGGGGGGTTCCTCCTACGAGCAGTACTTC.

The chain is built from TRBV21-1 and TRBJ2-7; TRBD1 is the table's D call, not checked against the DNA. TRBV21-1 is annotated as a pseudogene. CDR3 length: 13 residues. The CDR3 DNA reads TGTGCCAGCAGCAAAGGGACAGGGTCCGAGCAGTACTTC. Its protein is CASSKGTGSEQYF.

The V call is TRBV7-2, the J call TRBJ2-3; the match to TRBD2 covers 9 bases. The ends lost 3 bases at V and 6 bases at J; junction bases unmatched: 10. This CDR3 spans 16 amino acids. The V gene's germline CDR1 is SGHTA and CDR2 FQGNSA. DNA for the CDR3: TGTGCCAGCAGCTTGGGCGGGGGGGCGCGCTCGGATACGCAGTATTTT. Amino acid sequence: CASSLGGGARSDTQYF.

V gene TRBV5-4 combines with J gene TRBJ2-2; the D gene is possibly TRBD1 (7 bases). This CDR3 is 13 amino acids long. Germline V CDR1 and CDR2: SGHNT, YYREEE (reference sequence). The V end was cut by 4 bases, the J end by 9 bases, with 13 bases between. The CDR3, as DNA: TGTGCCAGCAGCCCAGGGGGGTTCCGGGAGCTGTTTTTT. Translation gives CASSPGGFRELFF. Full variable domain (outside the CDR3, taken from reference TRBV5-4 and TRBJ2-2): ETGVTQSPTHLIKTRGQQVTLRCSSQSGHNTVSWYQQALGQGPQFIFQYYREEENGRGNFPPRFSGLQFPNYSSELNVNALELDDSALYLCASSPGGFRELFFGEGSRLTVL.

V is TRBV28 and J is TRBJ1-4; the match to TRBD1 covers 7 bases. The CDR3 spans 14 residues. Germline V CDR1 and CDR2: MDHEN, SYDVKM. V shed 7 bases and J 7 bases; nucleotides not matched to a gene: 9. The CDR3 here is CASMTGKGVEKLFF. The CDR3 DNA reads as TGTGCCAGCATGACAGGGAAAGGTGTTGAAAAACTGTTTTTT.

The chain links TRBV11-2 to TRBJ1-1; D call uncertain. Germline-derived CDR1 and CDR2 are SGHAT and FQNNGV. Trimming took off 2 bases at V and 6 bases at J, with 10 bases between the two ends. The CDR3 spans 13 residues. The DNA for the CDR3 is TGTGCCAGCAGCTTAACGCAGGTTGCTGAAGCTTTCTTT. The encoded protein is CASSLTQVAEAFF.

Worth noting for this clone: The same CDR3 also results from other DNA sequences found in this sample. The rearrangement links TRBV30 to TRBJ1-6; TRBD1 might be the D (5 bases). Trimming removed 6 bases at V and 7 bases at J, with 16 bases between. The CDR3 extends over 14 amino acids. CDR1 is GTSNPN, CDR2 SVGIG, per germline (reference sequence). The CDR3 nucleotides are TGTGCCTGTTCCCGGGACGGACTAAATTCACCCCTCCACTTT. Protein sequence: CACSRDGLNSPLHF.

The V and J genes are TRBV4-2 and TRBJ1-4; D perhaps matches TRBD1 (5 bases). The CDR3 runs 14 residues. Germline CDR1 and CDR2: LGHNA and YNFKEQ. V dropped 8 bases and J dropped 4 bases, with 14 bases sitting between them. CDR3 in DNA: TGTGCCAGCGCCCCGGGGGGTAATAATGAAAAACTGTTTTTT. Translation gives CASAPGGNNEKLFF.

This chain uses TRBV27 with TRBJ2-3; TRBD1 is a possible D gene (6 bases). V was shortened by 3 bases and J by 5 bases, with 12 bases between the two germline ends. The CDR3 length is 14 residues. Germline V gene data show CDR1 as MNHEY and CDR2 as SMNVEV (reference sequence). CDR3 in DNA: TGTGCCAGCAGTTTCAGGACAGACGGAGATACGCAGTATTTT. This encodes CASSFRTDGDTQYF.

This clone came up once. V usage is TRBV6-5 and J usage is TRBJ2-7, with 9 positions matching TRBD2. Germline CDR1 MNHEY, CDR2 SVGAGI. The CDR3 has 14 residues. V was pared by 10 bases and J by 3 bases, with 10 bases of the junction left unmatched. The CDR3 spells CATWAGSGGYEQYF. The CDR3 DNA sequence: TGTGCCACCTGGGCTGGTAGCGGGGGCTACGAGCAGTACTTC.

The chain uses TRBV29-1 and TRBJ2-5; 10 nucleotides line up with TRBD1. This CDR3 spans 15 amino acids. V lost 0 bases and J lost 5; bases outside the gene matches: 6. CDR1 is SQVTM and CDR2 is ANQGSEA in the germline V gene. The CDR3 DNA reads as TGCAGCGTTGAAGATTGGGACAGGGGTTATGAGACCCAGTACTTC. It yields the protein CSVEDWDRGYETQYF.

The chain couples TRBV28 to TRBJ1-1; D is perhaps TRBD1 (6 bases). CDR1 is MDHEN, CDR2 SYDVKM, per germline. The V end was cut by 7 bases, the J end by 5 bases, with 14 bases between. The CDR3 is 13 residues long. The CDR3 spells CASTQGLATEAFF. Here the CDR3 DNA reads TGTGCCAGCACGCAGGGGTTGGCAACTGAAGCTTTCTTT.

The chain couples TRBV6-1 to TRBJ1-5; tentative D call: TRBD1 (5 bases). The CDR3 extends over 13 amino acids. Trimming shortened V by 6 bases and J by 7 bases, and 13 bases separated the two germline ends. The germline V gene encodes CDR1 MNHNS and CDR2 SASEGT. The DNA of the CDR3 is TGTGCCAGCAGGGTGGAGGGGCGGCAGCCCCAGCATTTT. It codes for CASRVEGRQPQHF.

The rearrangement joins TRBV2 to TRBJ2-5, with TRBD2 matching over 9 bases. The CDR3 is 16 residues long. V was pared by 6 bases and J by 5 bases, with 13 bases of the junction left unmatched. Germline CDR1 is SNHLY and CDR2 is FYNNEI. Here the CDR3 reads CASRTNQRGAVETQYF. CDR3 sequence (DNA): TGTGCCAGCAGGACAAATCAGCGGGGGGCGGTGGAGACCCAGTACTTC. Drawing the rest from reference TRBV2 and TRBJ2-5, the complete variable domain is EPEVTQTPSHQVTQMGQEVILRCVPISNHLYFYWYRQILGQKVEFLVSFYNNEISEKSEIFDDQFSVERPDGSNFTLKIRSTKLEDSAMYFCASRTNQRGAVETQYFGPGTRLLVL.

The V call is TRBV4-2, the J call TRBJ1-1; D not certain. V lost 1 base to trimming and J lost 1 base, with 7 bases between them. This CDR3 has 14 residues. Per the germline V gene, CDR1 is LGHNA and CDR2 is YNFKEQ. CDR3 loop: CASSQVEGNTEAFF. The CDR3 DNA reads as TGTGCCAGCAGCCAAGTGGAGGGGAACACTGAAGCTTTCTTT.

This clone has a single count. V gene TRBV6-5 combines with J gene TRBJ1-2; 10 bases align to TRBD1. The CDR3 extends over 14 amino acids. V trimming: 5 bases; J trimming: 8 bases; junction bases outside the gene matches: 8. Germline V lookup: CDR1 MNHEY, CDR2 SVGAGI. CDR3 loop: CASSRTGTGDGYTF. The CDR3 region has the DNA TGTGCCAGCAGTCGAACCGGGACAGGGGACGGCTACACCTTC.

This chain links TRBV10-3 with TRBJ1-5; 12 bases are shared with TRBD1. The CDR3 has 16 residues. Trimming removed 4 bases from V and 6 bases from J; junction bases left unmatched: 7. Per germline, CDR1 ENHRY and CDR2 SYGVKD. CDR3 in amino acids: CAISGGGTGGSQPQHF. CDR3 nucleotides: TGTGCCATCAGTGGGGGGGGGACAGGGGGCTCTCAGCCCCAGCATTTT.

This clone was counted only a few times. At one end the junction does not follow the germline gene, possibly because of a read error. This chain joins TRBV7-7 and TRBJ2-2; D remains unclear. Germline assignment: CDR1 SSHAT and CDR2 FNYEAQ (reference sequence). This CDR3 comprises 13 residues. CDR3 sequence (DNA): TGTGCTAGCAGCTTAAAGGCGGCCGGGGAGCTGTTTTTT. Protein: CASSLKAAGELFF.

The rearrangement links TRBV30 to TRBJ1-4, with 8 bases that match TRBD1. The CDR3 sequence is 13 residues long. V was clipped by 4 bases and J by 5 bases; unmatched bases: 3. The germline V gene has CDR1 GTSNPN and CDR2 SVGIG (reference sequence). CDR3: CAWKQGANEKLFF. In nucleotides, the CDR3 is TGTGCCTGGAAGCAGGGGGCGAATGAAAAACTGTTTTTT.

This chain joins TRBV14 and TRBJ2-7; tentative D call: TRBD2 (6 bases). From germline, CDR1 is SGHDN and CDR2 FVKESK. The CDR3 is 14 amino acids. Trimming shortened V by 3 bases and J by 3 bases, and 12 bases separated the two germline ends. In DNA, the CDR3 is TGTGCCAGCAGCCACCCCGGGACTCGCTACGAGCAGTACTTC. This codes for CASSHPGTRYEQYF.

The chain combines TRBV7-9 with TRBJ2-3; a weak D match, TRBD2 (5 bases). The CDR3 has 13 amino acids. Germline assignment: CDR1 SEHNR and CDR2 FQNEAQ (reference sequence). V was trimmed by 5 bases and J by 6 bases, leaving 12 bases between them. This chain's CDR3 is CASSLVQRDTQYF. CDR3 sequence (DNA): TGTGCCAGCAGCCTCGTACAGCGGGATACGCAGTATTTT.

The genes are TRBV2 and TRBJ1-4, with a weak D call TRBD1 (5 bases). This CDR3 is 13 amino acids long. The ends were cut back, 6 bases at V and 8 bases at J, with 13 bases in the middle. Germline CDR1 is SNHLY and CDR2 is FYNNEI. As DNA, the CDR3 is TGTGCCAGCAGCGTGGTGGGGGGGGAAAAACTGTTTTTT. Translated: CASSVVGGEKLFF.

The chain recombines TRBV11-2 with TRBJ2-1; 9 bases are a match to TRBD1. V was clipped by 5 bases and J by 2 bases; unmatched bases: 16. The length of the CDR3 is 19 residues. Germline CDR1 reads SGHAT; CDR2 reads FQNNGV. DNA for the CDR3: TGTGCCAGCAGCCCGACAGCAGATATTCGACAGGGGGCCTACAATGAGCAGTTCTTC. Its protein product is CASSPTADIRQGAYNEQFF.

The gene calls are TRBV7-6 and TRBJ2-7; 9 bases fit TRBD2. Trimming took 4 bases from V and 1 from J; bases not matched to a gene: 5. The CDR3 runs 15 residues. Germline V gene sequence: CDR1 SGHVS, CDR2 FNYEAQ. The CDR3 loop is CASSSPTSGSYEQYF. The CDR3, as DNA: TGTGCCAGCAGCTCACCGACTAGCGGATCCTACGAGCAGTACTTC.

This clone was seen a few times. The CDR3 region is CASTPDRGKEQFF. The CDR3 DNA sequence: TGTGCCAGTACCCCAGACAGGGGGAAGGAGCAGTTCTTC. The V gene is TRBV19, the J gene TRBJ2-1; 9 bases line up with TRBD1. The CDR3 length is 13 residues. J was trimmed by 10 bases and V by 7 bases; bases with no gene match: 8. The germline V gene encodes CDR1 LNHDA and CDR2 SQIVND (reference sequence).

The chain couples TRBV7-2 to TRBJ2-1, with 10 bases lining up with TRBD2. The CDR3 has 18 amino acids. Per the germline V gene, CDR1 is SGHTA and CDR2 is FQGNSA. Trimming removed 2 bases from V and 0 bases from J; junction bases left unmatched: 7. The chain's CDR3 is CASSLQAGGPSSYNEQFF. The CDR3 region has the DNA TGTGCCAGCAGCTTACAAGCGGGGGGGCCGAGCTCCTACAATGAGCAGTTCTTC.

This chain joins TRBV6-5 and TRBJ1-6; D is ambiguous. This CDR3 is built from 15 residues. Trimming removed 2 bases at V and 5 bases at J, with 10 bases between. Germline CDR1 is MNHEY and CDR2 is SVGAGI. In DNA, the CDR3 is TGTGCCAGCAGTTACCTGGGCCACCATAATTCACCCCTCCACTTT. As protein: CASSYLGHHNSPLHF.

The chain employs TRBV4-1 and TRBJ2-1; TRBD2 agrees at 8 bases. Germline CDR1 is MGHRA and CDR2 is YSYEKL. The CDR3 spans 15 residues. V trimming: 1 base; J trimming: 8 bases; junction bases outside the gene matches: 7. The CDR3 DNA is TGCGCCAGCAGCCAAGTCGGGGGGGCTGGTGATGAGCAGTTCTTC. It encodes CASSQVGGAGDEQFF.